What follows is one T cell receptor (beta chain) and its context. CAS ≥3, NOSPECS ≥4, moderate-to-severe activity and duration under 3 months marked donors with ophthalmopathy. Fresh peripheral blood (around 9.7 ml) yielded the PBMCs. The V gene's germline CDR1 is ENHRY and CDR2 SYGVKD. The CDR3 has 15 residues. The V gene end was trimmed by 4 bases and the J gene end by 3 bases; junction bases not matched to a gene: 7. This sample was included in a study of Graves' ophthalmopathy and Graves' hyperthyroidism. RNA transcripts yielded amplified TCR beta CDR3 regions. In the first round, RT-PCR was carried out with HTBI primers, and a multiplex PCR formed the second round. MiXCR, run by TCRdb on the multiplex PCR reads, gives a single entry per CDR3 protein. Of approximately 640,000 distinct CDR3 sequences detected, more than 40% appear once; the ten largest clones hold 2.5% to 3.5%.

This TCR derives from an adult man with Graves' ophthalmopathy. Source material: peripheral blood. The chain uses TRBV10-3 and TRBJ1-2, with TRBD1 matching 8 bases. The CDR3 here is CAISVHRGEDYGYTF. DNA of the CDR3: TGTGCCATCAGTGTTCACAGGGGGGAGGACTATGGCTACACCTTC.